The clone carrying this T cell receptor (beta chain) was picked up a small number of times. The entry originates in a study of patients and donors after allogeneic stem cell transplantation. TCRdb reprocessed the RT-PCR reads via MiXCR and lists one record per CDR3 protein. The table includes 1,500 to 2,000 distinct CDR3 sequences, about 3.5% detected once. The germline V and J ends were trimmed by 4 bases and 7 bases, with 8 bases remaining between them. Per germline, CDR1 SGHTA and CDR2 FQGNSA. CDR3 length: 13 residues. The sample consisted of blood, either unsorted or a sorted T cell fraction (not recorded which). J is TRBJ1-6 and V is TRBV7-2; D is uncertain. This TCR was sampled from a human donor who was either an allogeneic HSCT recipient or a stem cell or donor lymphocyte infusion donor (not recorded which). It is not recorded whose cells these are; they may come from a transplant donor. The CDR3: CASSSNSNSPLHF. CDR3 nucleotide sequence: TGTGCCAGCAGCTCCAATAGCAATTCACCCCTCCACTTT.